Below, one T cell receptor (beta chain) is given with its context. This sample was taken from a study of OX40 agonist ivuxolimab in advanced cancers. The method was immunoSEQ multiplex PCR; TCRdb's version includes in-frame clones alone and lacks a portion of them. The repertoire holds 100,000 to 150,000 clones, 93% seen once, with approximately 0.15% in the top ten. J was trimmed by 3 bases and V by 2 bases; bases with no gene match: 2. CDR1 SQVTM and CDR2 ANQGSEA come from the germline V gene. This CDR3 is built from 13 residues. Sequencing used CD4+ or CD8+ T cells sorted from blood, obtained in a trial of the OX40 agonist ivuxolimab. This receptor was identified in an adult with an advanced solid tumor such as melanoma, head and neck, liver or kidney cancer. The chain links TRBV29-1 to TRBJ1-2, with 8 bases lining up with TRBD1. CDR3 residues: CSVEQGAHYGYTF. DNA of the CDR3: TGCAGCGTTGAACAGGGGGCCCACTATGGCTACACCTTC.